Listed below are T cell receptor beta chains from one sample, sequenced in a study of breast tumors, draining lymph nodes, adjacent tissues. TCRdb recomputed calls from the multiplex PCR reads with MiXCR, one row per CDR3 protein. Among approximately 100,000 distinct CDR3 sequences listed, around 20% were seen once. Source material: axillary lymph node tissue. The receptor set was obtained from a female donor with breast cancer. Some clones in this sample may be carry-over from other donors' samples. Both conserved end residues are part of each CDR3. A D gene is named only where the DNA matches it firmly. Size is omitted from some rows. Given values are once, few, many or a class for expanded clones.

j_gene,abundance,len,d_gene,v_gene,CDR3aa,CDR3nt
TRBJ2-5,few,15,-,TRBV28,CASSAQRVAKETQYF,TGTGCCAGCAGTGCCCAAAGGGTAGCCAAAGAGACCCAGTACTTC
TRBJ1-5,-,22,-,TRBV2,CASRERNPLGRGATRGNQPQHF,TGTGCCAGCAGGGAAAGAAACCCTTTGGGCCGGGGAGCCACCCGAGGCAATCAGCCCCAGCATTTT
TRBJ2-2,many,16,-,TRBV4-2,CASSRGTARNTGELFF,TGTGCCAGCAGCCGAGGGACCGCCAGGAACACCGGGGAGCTGTTTTTT
TRBJ2-5,many,17,TRBD1,TRBV6-5,CASSSPPGTRGQETQYF,TGTGCCAGCAGTTCACCCCCAGGGACCAGGGGGCAAGAGACCCAGTACTTC
TRBJ1-2,-,13,-,TRBV19,CASNHRESYGYTF,TGTGCCAGTAATCACAGGGAAAGCTATGGCTACACCTTC
TRBJ2-7,many,11,-,TRBV20-1,CSASGGHEQYF,TGCAGTGCTAGCGGGGGCCACGAGCAGTACTTC
TRBJ2-3,many,13,-,TRBV20-1,CSARGQGTDTQYF,TGCAGTGCTAGGGGACAAGGCACAGATACGCAGTATTTT
TRBJ2-1,few,18,TRBD1,TRBV6-2/TRBV6-3,CASSWDGQGTRSYNEQFF,TGTGCCAGCAGTTGGGACGGACAGGGGACCCGCTCCTACAATGAGCAGTTCTTC
TRBJ2-7,many,15,TRBD1,TRBV10-3,CAISDRQGGAYEQYF,TGTGCCATCAGTGATAGACAGGGTGGCGCCTACGAGCAGTACTTC
TRBJ1-4,many,14,-,TRBV6-1,CASSEGTGTEKLFF,TGTGCCAGCAGTGAAGGTACAGGGACTGAAAAACTGTTTTTT
TRBJ1-6,many,15,-,TRBV30,CAWSVRRGYNSPLHF,TGTGCCTGGAGTGTACGAAGAGGGTATAATTCACCCCTCCACTTT
TRBJ2-1,many,13,-,TRBV5-1,CASSSTSFNEQFF,TGCGCCAGCAGCTCCACTAGTTTCAATGAGCAGTTCTTC
TRBJ1-4,once,15,-,TRBV27,CASSPDPAAIEKLFF,TGTGCCAGCAGTCCAGACCCTGCAGCTATTGAAAAACTGTTTTTT
TRBJ2-3,many,17,TRBD2,TRBV7-8,CASSSRLAGGGTDTQYF,TGTGCCAGCAGCTCAAGACTAGCGGGAGGGGGCACAGATACGCAGTATTTT